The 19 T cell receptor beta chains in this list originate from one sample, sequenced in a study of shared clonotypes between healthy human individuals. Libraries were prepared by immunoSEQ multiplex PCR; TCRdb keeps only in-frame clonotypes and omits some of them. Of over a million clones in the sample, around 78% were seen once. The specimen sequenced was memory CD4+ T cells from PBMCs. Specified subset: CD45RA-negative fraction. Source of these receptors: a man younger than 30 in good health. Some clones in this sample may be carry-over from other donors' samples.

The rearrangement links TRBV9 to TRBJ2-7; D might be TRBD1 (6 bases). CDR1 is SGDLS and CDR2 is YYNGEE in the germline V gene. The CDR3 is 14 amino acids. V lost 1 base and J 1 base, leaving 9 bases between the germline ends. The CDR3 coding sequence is TGTGCCAGCAGCGTAACAGGGATGTCCTACGAGCAGTACTTC. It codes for CASSVTGMSYEQYF. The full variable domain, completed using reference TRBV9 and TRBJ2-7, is DSGVTQTPKHLITATGQRVTLRCSPRSGDLSVYWYQQSLDQGLQFLIQYYNGEERAKGNILERFSAQQFPDLHSELNLSSLELGDSALYFCASSVTGMSYEQYFGPGTRLTVT.

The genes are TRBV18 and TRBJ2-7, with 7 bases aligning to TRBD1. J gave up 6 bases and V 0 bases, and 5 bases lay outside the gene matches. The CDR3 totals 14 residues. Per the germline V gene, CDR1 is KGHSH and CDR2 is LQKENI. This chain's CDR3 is CASSPPGTDGEQYF. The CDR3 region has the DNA TGTGCCAGCTCACCACCGGGGACAGACGGCGAGCAGTACTTC.

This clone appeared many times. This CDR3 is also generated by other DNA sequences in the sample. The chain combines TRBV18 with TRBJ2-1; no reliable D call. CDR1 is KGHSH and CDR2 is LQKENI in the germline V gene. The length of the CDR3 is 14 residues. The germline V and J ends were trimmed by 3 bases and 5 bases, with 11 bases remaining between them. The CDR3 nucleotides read TGTGCCAGCTCACCCCTGGGAACGGACAATGAGCAGTTCTTC. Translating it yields CASSPLGTDNEQFF.

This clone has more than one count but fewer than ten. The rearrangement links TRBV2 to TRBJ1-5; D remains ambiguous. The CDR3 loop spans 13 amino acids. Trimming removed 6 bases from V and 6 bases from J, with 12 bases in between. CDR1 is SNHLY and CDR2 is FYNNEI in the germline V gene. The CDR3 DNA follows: TGTGCCAGCAGCCCGGAGGTTGGTCAGCCCCAGCATTTT. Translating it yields CASSPEVGQPQHF.

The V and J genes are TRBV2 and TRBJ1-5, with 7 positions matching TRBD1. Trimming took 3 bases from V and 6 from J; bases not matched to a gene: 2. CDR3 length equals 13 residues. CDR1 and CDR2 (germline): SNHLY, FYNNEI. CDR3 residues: CASSDSGGQPQHF. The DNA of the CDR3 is TGTGCCAGCAGTGATTCAGGGGGTCAGCCCCAGCATTTT.

The CDR3 DNA reads as TGTGCCAGCAGTGAACAGGGGGCTAGGGAAAAACTGTTTTTT. Its translation is CASSEQGAREKLFF. The gene calls are TRBV5-4 and TRBJ1-4; 9 bases line up with TRBD1. This CDR3 region has 14 residues. From germline, CDR1 is SGHNT and CDR2 YYREEE (reference sequence). Trimming took 5 bases from V and 8 from J; bases not matched to a gene: 7.

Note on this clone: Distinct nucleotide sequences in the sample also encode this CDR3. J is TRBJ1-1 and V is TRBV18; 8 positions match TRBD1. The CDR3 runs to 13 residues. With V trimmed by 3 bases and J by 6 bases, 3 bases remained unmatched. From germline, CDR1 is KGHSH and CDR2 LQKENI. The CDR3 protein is CASSPDRGAEAFF. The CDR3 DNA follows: TGTGCCAGCTCACCCGACAGGGGAGCTGAAGCTTTCTTT.

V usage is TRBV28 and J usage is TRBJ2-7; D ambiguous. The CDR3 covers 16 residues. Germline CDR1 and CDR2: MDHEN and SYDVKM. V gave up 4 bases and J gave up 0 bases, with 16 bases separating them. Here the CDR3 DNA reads TGTGCCAGCAGTTCTTGGGCCGCAGTCATCTCCTACGAGCAGTACTTC. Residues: CASSSWAAVISYEQYF. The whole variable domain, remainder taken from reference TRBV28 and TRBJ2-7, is DVKVTQSSRYLVKRTGEKVFLECVQDMDHENMFWYRQDPGLGLRLIYFSYDVKMKEKGDIPEGYSVSREKKERFSLILESASTNQTSMYLCASSSWAAVISYEQYFGPGTRLTVT.

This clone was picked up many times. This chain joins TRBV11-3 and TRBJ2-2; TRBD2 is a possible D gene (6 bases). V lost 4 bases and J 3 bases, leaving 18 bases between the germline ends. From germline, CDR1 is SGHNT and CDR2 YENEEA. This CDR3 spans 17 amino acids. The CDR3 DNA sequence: TGTGCCAGCAGCTCCCGGCGGAGGGACTTCGACACCGGGGAGCTGTTTTTT. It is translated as CASSSRRRDFDTGELFF.

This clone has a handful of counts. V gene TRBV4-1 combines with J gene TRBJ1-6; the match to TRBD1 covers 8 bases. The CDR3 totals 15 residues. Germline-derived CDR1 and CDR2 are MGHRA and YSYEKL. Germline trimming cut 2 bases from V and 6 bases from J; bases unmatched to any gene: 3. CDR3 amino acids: CASSQQDRGNSPLHF. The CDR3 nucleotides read TGCGCCAGCAGCCAACAAGACAGGGGTAATTCACCCCTCCACTTT.

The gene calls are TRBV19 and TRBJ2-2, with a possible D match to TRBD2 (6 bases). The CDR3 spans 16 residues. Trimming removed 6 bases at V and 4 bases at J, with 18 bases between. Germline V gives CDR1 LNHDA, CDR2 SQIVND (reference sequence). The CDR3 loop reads CASSPHVSGPTGELFF. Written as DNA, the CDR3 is TGTGCCAGTAGCCCCCATGTAAGCGGGCCCACCGGGGAGCTGTTTTTT.

This CDR3 is CASSLDANQPQHF. CDR3 sequence (DNA): TGCGCCAGCAGCCTGGACGCTAATCAGCCCCAGCATTTT. The chain has TRBV5-1 and TRBJ1-5; no clear D gene. CDR3 size: 13 residues. Trimming stripped 4 bases from V and 4 bases from J, with 9 bases between. CDR1 is SGHRS and CDR2 is YFSETQ in the germline V gene.

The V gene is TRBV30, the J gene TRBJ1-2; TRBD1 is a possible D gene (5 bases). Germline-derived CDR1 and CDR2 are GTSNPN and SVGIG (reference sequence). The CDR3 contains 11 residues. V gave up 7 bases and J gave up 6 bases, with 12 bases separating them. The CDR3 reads CALQEADGYTF. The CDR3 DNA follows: TGTGCCTTACAGGAAGCGGATGGCTACACCTTC.

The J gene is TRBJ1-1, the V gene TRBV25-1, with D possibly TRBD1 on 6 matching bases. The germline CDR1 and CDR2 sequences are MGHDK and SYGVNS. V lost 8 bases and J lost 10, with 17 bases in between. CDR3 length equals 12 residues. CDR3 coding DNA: TGTGCCAGCCTGGGACACACCTGGCTAGCTTTCTTT. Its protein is CASLGHTWLAFF.

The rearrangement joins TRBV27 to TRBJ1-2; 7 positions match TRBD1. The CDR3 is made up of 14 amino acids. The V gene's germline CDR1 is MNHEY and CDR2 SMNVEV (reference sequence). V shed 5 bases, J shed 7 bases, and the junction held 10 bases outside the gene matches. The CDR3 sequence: CASSTRQGVRGYTF. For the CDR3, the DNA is TGTGCCAGCAGTACACGACAGGGAGTCCGTGGCTACACCTTC.

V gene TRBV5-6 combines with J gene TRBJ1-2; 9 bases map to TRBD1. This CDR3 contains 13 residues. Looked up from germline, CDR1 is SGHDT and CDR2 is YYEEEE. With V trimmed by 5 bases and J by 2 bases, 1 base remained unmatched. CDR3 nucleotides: TGTGCCAGCAGTGGGACAGGGAACTATGGCTACACCTTC. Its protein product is CASSGTGNYGYTF.

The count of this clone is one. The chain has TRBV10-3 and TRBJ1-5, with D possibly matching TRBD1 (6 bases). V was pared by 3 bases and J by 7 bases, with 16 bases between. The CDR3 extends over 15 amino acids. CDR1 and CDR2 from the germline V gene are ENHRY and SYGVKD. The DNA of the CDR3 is TGTGCCATCAGTGAATCTTACAGGGCGAGCCAGCCCCAGCATTTT. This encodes CAISESYRASQPQHF.

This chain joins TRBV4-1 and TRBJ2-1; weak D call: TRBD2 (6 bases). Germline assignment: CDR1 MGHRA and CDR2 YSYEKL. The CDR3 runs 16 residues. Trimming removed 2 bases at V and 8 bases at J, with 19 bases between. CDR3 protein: CASSQTRERDFHEQFF. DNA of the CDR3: TGCGCCAGCAGCCAAACCCGGGAGAGAGATTTTCATGAGCAGTTCTTC.

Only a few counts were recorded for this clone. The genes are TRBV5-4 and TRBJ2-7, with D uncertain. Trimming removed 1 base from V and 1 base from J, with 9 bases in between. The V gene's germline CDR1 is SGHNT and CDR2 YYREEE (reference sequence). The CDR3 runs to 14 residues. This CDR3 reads CASSLSGRSYEQYF. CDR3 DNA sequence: TGTGCCAGCAGCTTGTCCGGAAGGTCCTACGAGCAGTACTTC.